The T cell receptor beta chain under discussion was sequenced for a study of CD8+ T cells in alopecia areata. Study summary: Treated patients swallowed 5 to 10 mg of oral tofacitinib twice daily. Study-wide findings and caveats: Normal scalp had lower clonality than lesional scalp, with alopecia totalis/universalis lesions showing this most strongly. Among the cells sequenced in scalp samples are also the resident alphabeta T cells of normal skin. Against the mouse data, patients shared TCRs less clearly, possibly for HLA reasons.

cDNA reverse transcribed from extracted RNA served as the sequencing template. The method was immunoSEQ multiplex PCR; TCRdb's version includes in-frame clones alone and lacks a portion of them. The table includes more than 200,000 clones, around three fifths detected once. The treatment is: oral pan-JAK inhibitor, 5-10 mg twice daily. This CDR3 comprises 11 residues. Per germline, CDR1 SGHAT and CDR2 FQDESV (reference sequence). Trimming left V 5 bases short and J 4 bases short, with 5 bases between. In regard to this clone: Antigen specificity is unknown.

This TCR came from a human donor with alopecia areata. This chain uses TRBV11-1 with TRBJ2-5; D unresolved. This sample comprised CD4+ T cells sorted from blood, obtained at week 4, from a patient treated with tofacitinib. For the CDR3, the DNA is TGTGCCAGCAGCCTAAGAGAGACCCAGTACTTC. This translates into CASSLRETQYF.